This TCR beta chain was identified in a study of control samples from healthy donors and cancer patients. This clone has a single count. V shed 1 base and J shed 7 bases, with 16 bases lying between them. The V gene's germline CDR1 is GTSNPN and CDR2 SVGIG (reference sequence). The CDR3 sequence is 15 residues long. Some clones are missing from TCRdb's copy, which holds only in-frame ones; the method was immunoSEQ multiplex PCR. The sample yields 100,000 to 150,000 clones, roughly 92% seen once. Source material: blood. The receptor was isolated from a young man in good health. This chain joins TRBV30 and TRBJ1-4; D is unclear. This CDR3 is CAWSGKTGLSEKLFF. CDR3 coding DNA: TGTGCCTGGAGTGGTAAGACCGGTCTGAGTGAAAAACTGTTTTTT.